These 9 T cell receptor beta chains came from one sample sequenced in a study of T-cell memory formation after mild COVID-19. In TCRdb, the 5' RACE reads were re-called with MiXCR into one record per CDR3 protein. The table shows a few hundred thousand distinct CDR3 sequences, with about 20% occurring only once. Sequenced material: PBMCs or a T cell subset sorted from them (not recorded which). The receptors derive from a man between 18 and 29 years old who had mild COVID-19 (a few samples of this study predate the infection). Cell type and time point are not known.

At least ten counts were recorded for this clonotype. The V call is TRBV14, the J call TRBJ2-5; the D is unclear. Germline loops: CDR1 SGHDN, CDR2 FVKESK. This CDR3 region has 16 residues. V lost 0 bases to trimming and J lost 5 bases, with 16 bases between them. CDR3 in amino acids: CASSQDSIYLKETQYF. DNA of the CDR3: TGTGCCAGCAGCCAAGATAGCATCTACCTGAAGGAGACCCAGTACTTC.

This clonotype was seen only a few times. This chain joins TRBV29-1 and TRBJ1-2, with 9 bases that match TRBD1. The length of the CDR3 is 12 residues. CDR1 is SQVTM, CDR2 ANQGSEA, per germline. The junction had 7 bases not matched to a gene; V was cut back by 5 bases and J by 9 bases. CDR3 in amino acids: CSVYGQGLRYTF. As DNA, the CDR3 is TGCAGCGTTTACGGACAGGGGCTCCGCTACACCTTC.

The CDR3 nucleotides read TGTGCCAGCAGACCGACAGGGTTCTATGGCTACACCTTC. It is translated as CASRPTGFYGYTF. This chain connects TRBV7-2 to TRBJ1-2; 7 bases align to TRBD1. The CDR3 has 13 amino acids. With V trimmed by 6 bases and J by 4 bases, 5 bases remained unmatched. Germline V gene data show CDR1 as SGHTA and CDR2 as FQGNSA.

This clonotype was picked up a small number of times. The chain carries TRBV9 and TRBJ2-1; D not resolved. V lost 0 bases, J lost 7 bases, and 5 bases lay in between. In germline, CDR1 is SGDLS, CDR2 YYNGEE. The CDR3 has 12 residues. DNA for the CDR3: TGTGCCAGCAGCGTAGGCAGTAATGAGCAGTTCTTC. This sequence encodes CASSVGSNEQFF.

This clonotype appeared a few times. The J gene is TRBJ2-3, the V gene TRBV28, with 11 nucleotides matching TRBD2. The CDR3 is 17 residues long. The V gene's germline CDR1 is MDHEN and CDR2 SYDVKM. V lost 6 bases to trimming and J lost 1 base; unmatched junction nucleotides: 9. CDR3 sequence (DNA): TGTGCCAGCAGACTAGCGGGGGCCCTACCTCGCACAGATACGCAGTATTTT. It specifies CASRLAGALPRTDTQYF.

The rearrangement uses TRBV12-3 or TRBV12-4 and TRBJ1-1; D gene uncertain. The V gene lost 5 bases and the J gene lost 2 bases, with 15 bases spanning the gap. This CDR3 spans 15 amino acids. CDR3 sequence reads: CASSPLNWGNTEAFF. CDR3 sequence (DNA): TGTGCCAGCAGTCCATTAAATTGGGGTAACACTGAAGCTTTCTTT.

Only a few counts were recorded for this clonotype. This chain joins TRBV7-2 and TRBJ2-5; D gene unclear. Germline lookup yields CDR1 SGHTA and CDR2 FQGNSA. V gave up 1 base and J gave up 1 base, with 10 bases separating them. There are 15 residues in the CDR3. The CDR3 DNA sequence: TGTGCCAGCAGCTTAGTAGCATACCGCCAAGAGACCCAGTACTTC. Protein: CASSLVAYRQETQYF.

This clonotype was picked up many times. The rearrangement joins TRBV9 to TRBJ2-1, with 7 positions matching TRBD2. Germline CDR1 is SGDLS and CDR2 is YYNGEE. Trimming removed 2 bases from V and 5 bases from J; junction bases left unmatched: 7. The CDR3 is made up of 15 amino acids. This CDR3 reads CASSVTAGPNNEQFF. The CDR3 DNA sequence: TGTGCCAGCAGCGTGACAGCGGGGCCAAACAATGAGCAGTTCTTC.

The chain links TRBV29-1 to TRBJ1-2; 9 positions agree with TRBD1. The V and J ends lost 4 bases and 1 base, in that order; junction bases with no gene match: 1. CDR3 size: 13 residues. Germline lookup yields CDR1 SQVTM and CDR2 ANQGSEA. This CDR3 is CSVGTGVNYGYTF. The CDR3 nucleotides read TGCAGCGTTGGGACAGGGGTTAACTATGGCTACACCTTC.